The next 21 T cell receptor beta chains were all read from a single sample in a study of neurological immune-mediated disorders. TCRdb passed the 5' RACE reads through MiXCR, listing each CDR3 protein once. Of more than 45,000 distinct CDR3 sequences in the sample, under 2.5% are singletons; the top ten hold about 2.9%. Sequencing input: PBMCs. Receptors originate from a man aged 50-59 years with multiple sclerosis.

This clonotype was observed at least ten times. This rearrangement joins TRBV11-2 to TRBJ1-2; no clear D gene. V was shortened by 2 bases and J by 2 bases, with 12 bases between the two germline ends. There are 15 residues in the CDR3. Looked up from germline, CDR1 is SGHAT and CDR2 is FQNNGV. The CDR3 loop reads CASSLSPPENYGYTF. CDR3 bases: TGTGCCAGCAGCTTATCCCCACCCGAGAACTATGGCTACACCTTC.

As for this clonotype: The final CDR3 position lacks the conserved phenylalanine or tryptophan, pointing to a likely read error. The CDR3 sequence: CSARLERAIGYTN. The DNA for the CDR3 is TGCAGTGCTAGATTGGAGCGTGCTATCGGCTACACCAAC. The chain employs TRBV20-1 and TRBJ1-2; D is unresolved. This CDR3 is built from 13 residues. Germline CDR1 DFQATT, CDR2 SNEGSKA (reference sequence). V was pared by 2 bases and J by 8 bases, with 15 bases between.

Ten or more counts support this clonotype. The V gene is TRBV6-2 or TRBV6-3, the J gene TRBJ2-3; 13 nucleotides align to TRBD2. Germline CDR1 reads MNHEY; CDR2 reads SVGEGT. The CDR3 extends over 17 amino acids. The ends lost 4 bases at V and 5 bases at J; junction bases unmatched: 9. The CDR3 loop is CASSFGLAGEFGDTQYF. For the CDR3, the DNA is TGTGCCAGCAGTTTCGGACTAGCGGGGGAGTTTGGAGATACGCAGTATTTT.

This clonotype showed up many times. The rearrangement links TRBV18 to TRBJ2-7, with 7 positions matching TRBD2. CDR1 is KGHSH, CDR2 LQKENI, per germline. Trimming cost V 3 bases and J 2 bases; bases outside gene matches: 7. This CDR3 spans 15 amino acids. Here the CDR3 reads CASSPKSGGTYEQYF. The CDR3, as DNA: TGTGCCAGCTCACCTAAATCGGGAGGTACCTACGAGCAGTACTTC.

This clonotype was seen ten or more times. The gene calls are TRBV5-1 and TRBJ2-7; 8 bases are a match to TRBD1. The CDR3 is 15 amino acids. The V segment lost 5 bases and the J segment 3 bases; nucleotides outside the gene matches: 10. Per the germline V gene, CDR1 is SGHRS and CDR2 is YFSETQ. In nucleotides, the CDR3 is TGCGCCAGCAGAGGTGATTGGACAGGGATCTACGAGCAGTACTTC. This gives the protein CASRGDWTGIYEQYF.

This clonotype has at least ten counts. The rearrangement uses TRBV20-1 and TRBJ2-3, with 9 positions matching TRBD2. Germline V gives CDR1 DFQATT, CDR2 SNEGSKA (reference sequence). The CDR3 runs 15 residues. The trim removed 5 bases at V and 3 bases at J, leaving 9 bases unmatched. In DNA form, the CDR3 reads TGCAGTGCTCGTCGGCGGGGGGGCGGGACAGATACGCAGTATTTT. Its translation: CSARRRGGGTDTQYF.

This clonotype was seen ten or more times. CDR3 amino acids: CASTSEGRNTEAFF. The DNA for the CDR3 is TGCGCCAGCACGAGCGAGGGGCGGAACACTGAAGCTTTCTTT. The rearrangement links TRBV5-1 to TRBJ1-1; possibly TRBD1 for D (5 bases). Germline loops: CDR1 SGHRS, CDR2 YFSETQ. V lost 6 bases, J lost 1 base, and 13 bases lay in between. The CDR3 loop spans 14 amino acids.

This clonotype was counted at least ten times. This chain uses TRBV19 with TRBJ1-1; D not resolved. Germline V gene data show CDR1 as LNHDA and CDR2 as SQIVND (reference sequence). The V and J ends lost 6 bases and 5 bases respectively, with 7 bases between them. This CDR3 is 11 amino acids long. The CDR3 here is CASSLRTEAFF. CDR3 DNA sequence: TGTGCCAGTAGCCTTCGGACTGAAGCTTTCTTT.

This clonotype appeared many times. J is TRBJ2-4 and V is TRBV9; TRBD1 agrees at 9 bases. With V trimmed by 4 bases and J by 8 bases, 10 bases remained unmatched. Germline CDR1 is SGDLS and CDR2 is YYNGEE. The CDR3 totals 15 residues. This CDR3 reads CASSPQDRGADIQYF. CDR3 nucleotide sequence: TGTGCCAGCAGCCCACAGGACAGGGGAGCGGACATTCAGTACTTC.

This clonotype was counted only a few times. The chain employs TRBV5-5 and TRBJ2-7; 9 bases align to TRBD1. V lost 4 bases and J lost 5; bases outside the gene matches: 19. Germline CDR1 is SGHKS and CDR2 is YYEKEE (reference sequence). CDR3 length: 18 amino acids. This chain's CDR3 is CASSGRWRDRVLLNEQYF. Written as DNA, the CDR3 is TGTGCCAGCAGCGGCCGGTGGAGGGACAGGGTTTTATTGAACGAGCAGTACTTC.

There are many counts of this clonotype. The V and J genes are TRBV4-3 and TRBJ1-5; D is possibly TRBD1 (5 bases). Germline CDR1 and CDR2: LGHNA and YSLEER. Trimming cost V 0 bases and J 7 bases, with 13 bases left between them. The CDR3 contains 15 residues. CDR3 protein: CASSQDGRGGQPQHF. The CDR3 DNA reads TGCGCCAGCAGCCAAGATGGGAGGGGCGGACAGCCCCAGCATTTT.

This clonotype was picked up many times. The chain has TRBV3-1 and TRBJ2-3, with D possibly being TRBD1 (7 bases). Germline CDR1 and CDR2: LGHDT and YNNKEL (reference sequence). Trimming took off 1 base at V and 9 bases at J, with 14 bases between the two ends. This CDR3 has 14 amino acids. The CDR3 loop is CASSQVEPGGTQYF. In DNA form, the CDR3 reads TGTGCCAGCAGCCAAGTGGAACCAGGGGGGACGCAGTATTTT.

The sample holds many counts of this clonotype. The V gene is TRBV5-6, the J gene TRBJ1-1; 11 nucleotides match TRBD1. Looked up from germline, CDR1 is SGHDT and CDR2 is YYEEEE. Trimming took 2 bases from V and 12 from J; bases not matched to a gene: 6. The CDR3 is 13 amino acids. The CDR3 region is CASSFGTGGGPFF. CDR3 bases: TGTGCCAGCAGCTTTGGGACAGGGGGAGGACCTTTCTTT.

At least ten counts were recorded for this clonotype. The chain recombines TRBV5-1 with TRBJ2-7; 7 bases fit TRBD2. Germline trimming cut 7 bases from V and 2 bases from J; bases unmatched to any gene: 6. This CDR3 spans 13 amino acids. The germline V gene has CDR1 SGHRS and CDR2 YFSETQ. In DNA form, the CDR3 reads TGCGCCAGCCAACCTAGCGGTGCCTACGAGCAGTACTTC. This codes for CASQPSGAYEQYF.

This clonotype was counted at least ten times. V usage is TRBV5-8 and J usage is TRBJ2-7, with TRBD2 matching 7 bases. CDR1 and CDR2 from the germline V gene are SGHTS and YDEGEE. V trimming: 0 bases; J trimming: 0 bases; junction bases outside the gene matches: 6. The CDR3 totals 16 residues. CDR3 protein: CASSLGLWGGSYEQYF. The CDR3 coding sequence is TGTGCCAGCAGCTTGGGGCTTTGGGGGGGCTCCTACGAGCAGTACTTC.

This clonotype was counted at least ten times. CDR3 coding DNA: TGTGCCACCAGCAGACTGCTGCAAGAGACCCAGTACTTC. Translating it yields CATSRLLQETQYF. V and J are TRBV15 and TRBJ2-5; D not certain. The CDR3 contains 13 residues. V lost 2 bases to trimming and J lost 2 bases, with 6 bases between them. Germline V gene sequence: CDR1 LNHNV, CDR2 YYDKDF (reference sequence).

This clonotype appeared many times. This rearrangement joins TRBV20-1 to TRBJ1-5; TRBD1 matches at 7 bases. Germline V CDR1 and CDR2: DFQATT, SNEGSKA (reference sequence). This CDR3 has 15 amino acids. V dropped 6 bases and J dropped 4; count of bases not matched to a gene: 12. CDR3 amino acids: CSAPQRGQVNQPQHF. The CDR3 DNA reads as TGCAGTGCCCCGCAACGTGGACAGGTTAATCAGCCCCAGCATTTT.

This clonotype occurred many times. V is TRBV19 and J is TRBJ2-3; either TRBD1 or TRBD2 may supply D (5 bases each). With 6 bases removed from V and 3 bases from J, the gap between germline ends came to 13 bases. CDR3 length equals 14 residues. Per germline, CDR1 LNHDA and CDR2 SQIVND (reference sequence). CDR3 nucleotides: TGTGCCAGTAGGTTGGGTGGGGGTACAGATACGCAGTATTTT. This gives the protein CASRLGGGTDTQYF.

This clonotype was observed at least ten times. The chain employs TRBV7-2 and TRBJ1-2; D not certain. The V end lost 0 bases, the J end lost 4 bases, and 9 bases lay between the germline ends. Germline CDR1 and CDR2: SGHTA and FQGNSA. This CDR3 comprises 14 residues. The CDR3 reads CASSLAPNAYGYTF. The CDR3 nucleotides read TGTGCCAGCAGCTTAGCGCCGAACGCCTATGGCTACACCTTC.

A few counts support this clonotype. This may arise from a read error, as a much more abundant clone is one base away. The chain uses TRBV27 and TRBJ1-6, with D perhaps matching TRBD1 (5 bases). CDR1 and CDR2 (germline): MNHEY, SMNVEV (reference sequence). Trimming took 5 bases from V and 10 from J, leaving 15 bases between them. The CDR3 spans 14 residues. The CDR3 is CASSHGTRRSPLHF. The CDR3 DNA reads as TGTGCCAGCAGTCACGGGACCCGGCGGTCACCCCTCCACTTT.

The CDR3 DNA follows: TGTGCCATCAGTGAGTCACAATTGAACAATGAGCAGTTCTTC. It yields the protein CAISESQLNNEQFF. V and J are TRBV10-3 and TRBJ2-1; D is uncertain. V lost 0 bases and J 5 bases, leaving 8 bases between the germline ends. This CDR3 is built from 14 residues. The germline V gene encodes CDR1 ENHRY and CDR2 SYGVKD.